Presented here are 4 T cell receptor beta chains from one specimen sequenced in a study of blood T cell repertoires in COVID-19. Clones were sequenced by immunoSEQ multiplex PCR, and TCRdb holds only the in-frame ones, with some missing. The table records roughly 50,000 clones, about 90% of them present only once. The specimen sequenced was peripheral blood. These receptors were taken from a human donor with active COVID-19. The donor label of this sample is uncertain.

This sequence joins TRBV6-2 or TRBV6-3 and TRBJ2-3; TRBD2 matches 13 bases. V shed 5 bases and J 8 bases; nucleotides not matched to a gene: 13. Germline values: CDR1 MNHEY, CDR2 SVGEGT. This CDR3 has 17 residues. The chain's CDR3 is CASSPIFGLAGVVTQYF. The CDR3 nucleotides read TGTGCCAGCAGTCCCATTTTCGGACTAGCGGGGGTGGTTACGCAGTATTTT.

The J gene is TRBJ2-5, the V gene TRBV7-2; 9 nucleotides align to TRBD2. This CDR3 contains 17 residues. With V trimmed by 1 base and J by 2 bases, 8 bases remained unmatched. The germline gives CDR1 SGHTA, CDR2 FQGNSA. The CDR3 DNA sequence: TGTGCCAGCAGCTTAGATCGGGCTAGCGGGGAACAAGAGACCCAGTACTTC. Its translation: CASSLDRASGEQETQYF.

The chain couples TRBV4-3 to TRBJ2-1; 11 bases match TRBD2. V dropped 3 bases and J dropped 7; count of bases not matched to a gene: 11. Germline assignment: CDR1 LGHNA and CDR2 YSLEER. The CDR3 extends over 17 amino acids. The CDR3 protein is CASSQGIGTSGGNEQFF. As DNA, the CDR3 is TGCGCCAGCAGCCAGGGTATCGGGACTAGCGGTGGGAATGAGCAGTTCTTC.

V is TRBV12-3 or TRBV12-4 and J is TRBJ1-2, with 7 bases identical to TRBD1. The CDR3 length is 13 residues. V dropped 6 bases and J dropped 4; count of bases not matched to a gene: 5. The CDR3 nucleotides are TGTGCCAGCAGACCGGGACAGCGCTATGGCTACACCTTC. Encoded protein: CASRPGQRYGYTF.